The 29 T cell receptor beta chains below were found in one sample sequenced in a study of liver allograft versus peripheral blood T cells. Whole-study context: Comparing T cell receptor repertoires in transplanted livers with those in recipients' peripheral blood was part of the design.

TCRdb reanalysed the reads using MiXCR and keeps one entry per CDR3 protein. The sample includes about 5,000 distinct CDR3 sequences, about a sixth of them seen just once. Receptor source: a human patient who had a liver transplant. Some T cells could come from the graft donor.

This clonotype has just a few counts. The chain combines TRBV12-3 or TRBV12-4 with TRBJ2-7, with D tentatively TRBD1 (6 bases). The CDR3 length is 12 residues. Trimming shortened V by 5 bases and J by 3 bases, and 8 bases separated the two germline ends. CDR3 amino acids: CASSIRGYEQYF. In nucleotides, the CDR3 is TGTGCCAGCAGTATCAGGGGCTACGAGCAGTACTTC.

The chain is built from TRBV29-1 and TRBJ1-5; D unclear. Germline V lookup: CDR1 SQVTM, CDR2 ANQGSEA. This CDR3 comprises 12 residues. The germline V and J ends were trimmed by 4 bases and 3 bases, with 7 bases remaining between them. The CDR3 nucleotides read TGCAGCGTTGCCGATCTCAATCAGCCCCAGCATTTT. This codes for CSVADLNQPQHF.

The sample holds many counts of this clonotype. The chain couples TRBV28 to TRBJ2-4; D possibly corresponds to TRBD2 (5 bases). The CDR3 runs 17 residues. V was trimmed by 4 bases and J by 0 bases, leaving 16 bases between them. CDR1 is MDHEN, CDR2 SYDVKM, per germline. In DNA, the CDR3 is TGTGCCAGCAGTTCCCCGGGGAGACCGCTAGCCAAAAACATTCAGTACTTC. This encodes CASSSPGRPLAKNIQYF.

This clonotype was recorded a few times. The chain employs TRBV30 and TRBJ1-1, with a weak D call TRBD1 (6 bases). The CDR3 is 11 amino acids. Deletions cut 2 bases from V and 8 bases from J, with 9 bases between. Germline assignment: CDR1 GTSNPN and CDR2 SVGIG (reference sequence). As DNA, the CDR3 is TGTGCCTGGAGTTTCACAGGGGAAGCTTTCTTT. It is translated as CAWSFTGEAFF.

By frequency in the sample, this clonotype is medium-sized. The rearrangement joins TRBV18 to TRBJ1-5; D is possibly TRBD1 (6 bases). CDR1 and CDR2 (germline): KGHSH, LQKENI. V was trimmed by 3 bases and J by 1 base, leaving 10 bases between them. CDR3 length: 15 residues. The CDR3 region is CASSPPGVSNQPQHF. The CDR3 DNA reads TGTGCCAGCTCACCCCCAGGGGTAAGCAATCAGCCCCAGCATTTT.

In its sample, this clonotype ranks as medium-sized. The chain uses TRBV19 and TRBJ2-3; D tentatively reads TRBD1 or TRBD2 (5 bases each). Germline V gene sequence: CDR1 LNHDA, CDR2 SQIVND (reference sequence). CDR3 length: 13 residues. V lost 3 bases, J lost 6 bases, and 10 bases lay in between. CDR3 in DNA: TGTGCCAGTAGTATCCCGAGGGGCGATACGCAGTATTTT. This codes for CASSIPRGDTQYF. Full variable domain (remainder filled in from reference TRBV19 and TRBJ2-3): DGGITQSPKYLFRKEGQNVTLSCEQNLNHDAMYWYRQDPGQGLRLIYYSQIVNDFQKGDIAEGYSVSREKKESFPLTVTSAQKNPTAFYLCASSIPRGDTQYFGPGTRLTVL.

In its sample, this clonotype is medium-sized. This chain uses TRBV18 with TRBJ1-2; D is possibly TRBD1 (6 bases). V shed 3 bases and J shed 3 bases, with 11 bases lying between them. This CDR3 contains 14 residues. CDR1 is KGHSH, CDR2 LQKENI, per germline. In nucleotides, the CDR3 is TGTGCCAGCTCACCCGCTCAGGGGTACTATGGCTACACCTTC. It translates to CASSPAQGYYGYTF.

The chain joins TRBV19 to TRBJ2-3, with no clear D. The CDR3 loop spans 12 amino acids. CDR1 and CDR2 from the germline V gene are LNHDA and SQIVND (reference sequence). V shed 7 bases and J shed 4 bases, with 9 bases lying between them. The CDR3 sequence is CASKAGADTQYF. Here the CDR3 DNA reads TGTGCCAGTAAAGCCGGTGCAGATACGCAGTATTTT.

This clonotype was counted at least ten times. The chain carries TRBV20-1 and TRBJ2-7, with D possibly TRBD1 on 6 matching bases. This CDR3 is built from 14 residues. V was trimmed by 6 bases and J by 11 bases, leaving 26 bases between them. Germline CDR1 reads DFQATT; CDR2 reads SNEGSKA (reference sequence). The CDR3 here is CSAEGYRENGAKYF. The CDR3 nucleotides read TGCAGTGCAGAGGGGTACAGGGAAAACGGTGCTAAGTACTTC.

This clonotype is deemed large (0.1 to 1%). The genes are TRBV6-1 and TRBJ1-5; D remains unclear. V was trimmed by 4 bases and J by 0 bases, leaving 10 bases between them. The germline gives CDR1 MNHNS, CDR2 SASEGT. The CDR3 is 15 amino acids. The CDR3 DNA reads as TGTGCCAGCAGTGTGCCTGGGAATAGCAATCAGCCCCAGCATTTT. Translating it yields CASSVPGNSNQPQHF.

V is TRBV20-1 and J is TRBJ1-5; D is uncertain. This CDR3 region has 15 residues. Trimming pared 6 bases from V and 0 bases from J, leaving 15 bases between. From germline, CDR1 is DFQATT and CDR2 SNEGSKA (reference sequence). The CDR3 DNA is TGCAGTGCCCCCCCATTGGGCAATAGCAATCAGCCCCAGCATTTT. Residues: CSAPPLGNSNQPQHF.

This clonotype was seen repeatedly, ten times or more. The genes are TRBV7-3 and TRBJ1-2; D uncertain. The CDR3 is 15 residues long. Trimming cost V 1 base and J 7 bases, with 16 bases left between them. CDR1 and CDR2 from the germline V gene are SGHTA and FQGTGA. The CDR3: CASSLNLAGTSGYTF. DNA of the CDR3: TGTGCCAGCAGCTTAAATTTGGCGGGAACGTCTGGCTACACCTTC.

This clonotype occurred many times. The CDR3 reads CASRPGGGGYTF. The CDR3 bases are TGTGCCAGCAGGCCAGGCGGAGGTGGCTACACCTTC. The J gene is TRBJ1-2, the V gene TRBV25-1; D is unclear. V was clipped by 6 bases and J by 7 bases, with 12 bases between them. Germline-derived CDR1 and CDR2 are MGHDK and SYGVNS. The CDR3 has 12 amino acids.

This clonotype is labeled medium-sized. In DNA form, the CDR3 reads TGTGCCAGTAGTAATGACAGGGCCCTCGTCTCACCCCTCCACTTT. It codes for CASSNDRALVSPLHF. The chain links TRBV19 to TRBJ1-6; TRBD1 aligns across 7 bases. Germline V gene lookup returns CDR1 LNHDA and CDR2 SQIVND (reference sequence). The V segment lost 4 bases and the J segment 10 bases; nucleotides outside the gene matches: 10. This CDR3 is 15 amino acids long. Supplemented by reference TRBV19 and TRBJ1-6, the full variable domain reads DGGITQSPKYLFRKEGQNVTLSCEQNLNHDAMYWYRQDPGQGLRLIYYSQIVNDFQKGDIAEGYSVSREKKESFPLTVTSAQKNPTAFYLCASSNDRALVSPLHFGNGTRLTVT.

By proportion, this clonotype is medium-sized (0.01 to 0.1%). The chain has TRBV11-2 and TRBJ2-1; the D gene could be TRBD1 or TRBD2 (6 bases each). CDR1 SGHAT and CDR2 FQNNGV come from the germline V gene. This CDR3 spans 14 amino acids. Trimming shortened V by 7 bases and J by 10 bases, and 20 bases separated the two germline ends. CDR3 residues: CASTKGGPGHEQFF. The CDR3 nucleotides are TGTGCCAGCACCAAAGGGGGGCCCGGCCACGAGCAGTTCTTC. The entire variable domain, with the rest obtained from reference TRBV11-2 and TRBJ2-1, is as follows: EAGVAQSPRYKIIEKRQSVAFWCNPISGHATLYWYQQILGQGPKLLIQFQNNGVVDDSQLPKDRFSAERLKGVDSTLKIQPAKLEDSAVYLCASTKGGPGHEQFFGPGTRLTVL.

This clonotype is categorized as medium-sized. The V call is TRBV30, the J call TRBJ1-4; TRBD1 aligns across 7 bases. The CDR3 length is 14 residues. Germline CDR1 reads GTSNPN; CDR2 reads SVGIG (reference sequence). V lost 4 bases, J lost 8 bases, and 10 bases stayed unmatched. The CDR3 sequence is CAWILKGTAEKLFF. The CDR3 DNA is TGTGCCTGGATCCTAAAGGGGACAGCCGAAAAACTGTTTTTT.

Comment on this clonotype: Given a much more abundant clone one base away, this may be a read error. Written as DNA, the CDR3 is TGTGCCAGCAGCCTCGGGGGGGCCCGGACCGGGGAGATGTTTTTT. It encodes CASSLGGARTGEMFF. The chain uses TRBV3-1 and TRBJ2-2; 8 bases line up with TRBD2. This CDR3 is built from 15 residues. Germline CDR1 reads LGHDT; CDR2 reads YNNKEL (reference sequence).

Judged by abundance, this clonotype is medium-sized. The rearrangement uses TRBV6-5 and TRBJ1-6; 7 bases fit TRBD1. V shed 4 bases, J shed 8 bases, and the junction held 11 bases outside the gene matches. CDR3 size: 16 residues. The germline gives CDR1 MNHEY, CDR2 SVGAGI. The CDR3 here is CASSFLRDRPHSPLHF. As DNA, the CDR3 is TGTGCCAGCAGTTTCCTTCGGGACAGACCTCATTCACCCCTCCACTTT.

Notes on this clonotype: A much larger clone lies a single base off, so this may be a read error. J is TRBJ2-4 and V is TRBV28, with D possibly being TRBD2 (5 bases). The CDR3 length is 17 residues. The germline CDR1 and CDR2 sequences are MDHEN and SYDVKM. Trimming removed 4 bases at V and 0 bases at J, with 16 bases between. In DNA form, the CDR3 reads TGTGCCAGCAGTTCCCCGGGGAGACTGCTAGCCAAAAACATTCAGTACTTC. This encodes CASSSPGRLLAKNIQYF.

The chain recombines TRBV2 with TRBJ2-7; D is undetermined. Trimming took 5 bases from V and 6 from J, leaving 5 bases between them. This CDR3 comprises 10 residues. CDR1 is SNHLY, CDR2 FYNNEI, per germline. The CDR3 reads CASSQVEQYF. The CDR3 region has the DNA TGTGCCAGCAGTCAGGTCGAGCAGTACTTC.

Details on this clonotype: A read error is the likely source, as a far larger clone sits one nucleotide away. This chain connects TRBV12-3 or TRBV12-4 to TRBJ1-2; a possible D gene is TRBD1 (6 bases). There are 14 residues in the CDR3. DNA for the CDR3: TGTGACAGCAGCCCCCCCGACAGGCCGGATGGCTACACCTTC. Translated: CDSSPPDRPDGYTF.

By its share, this clonotype is medium-sized. The chain has TRBV7-2 and TRBJ1-5; D gene uncertain. The ends were cut back, 4 bases at V and 3 bases at J, with 7 bases in the middle. The germline gives CDR1 SGHTA, CDR2 FQGNSA. This CDR3 spans 13 amino acids. The CDR3 loop reads CASSSEVNQPQHF. DNA of the CDR3: TGTGCCAGCAGCTCAGAGGTCAATCAGCCCCAGCATTTT.

By sample fraction, this clonotype is medium-sized. The chain has TRBV14 and TRBJ1-3; no definite D call. The CDR3 has 15 residues. Germline CDR1 is SGHDN and CDR2 is FVKESK. Trimming removed 6 bases from V and 2 bases from J, with 14 bases in between. The DNA for the CDR3 is TGTGCCAGCAGTCGCCCCCCAACCCCTGGAAACACCATATATTTT. Translated: CASSRPPTPGNTIYF.

This chain connects TRBV3-1 to TRBJ2-3; 11 bases line up with TRBD2. CDR1 and CDR2 (germline): LGHDT, YNNKEL (reference sequence). This CDR3 region has 17 residues. The ends lost 4 bases at V and 2 bases at J; junction bases unmatched: 8. The CDR3 sequence: CASSLLGTSGSTDTQYF. CDR3 nucleotide sequence: TGTGCCAGCAGCCTCCTCGGGACTAGCGGTTCCACAGATACGCAGTATTTT.

This clonotype is categorized as medium-sized. The chain has TRBV20-1 and TRBJ1-4; 8 bases match TRBD1. This CDR3 is 15 amino acids long. The germline V gene has CDR1 DFQATT and CDR2 SNEGSKA (reference sequence). J gave up 2 bases and V 6 bases, and 8 bases lay outside the gene matches. The CDR3 DNA reads TGCAGTGCCCCAAGGCCAGGGGGCACTAATGAAAAACTGTTTTTT. Its translation is CSAPRPGGTNEKLFF.

This clonotype was seen many times. This chain joins TRBV6-5 and TRBJ2-7; D could derive from TRBD1 or TRBD2 (5 bases each). This CDR3 is built from 14 residues. Germline lookup yields CDR1 MNHEY and CDR2 SVGAGI. V was trimmed by 6 bases and J by 2 bases, leaving 14 bases between them. The CDR3 sequence: CASRRPGPPYEQYF. The DNA of the CDR3 is TGTGCCAGCAGGCGGCCGGGGCCCCCCTACGAGCAGTACTTC.

Remarks on this clonotype: With only one base between it and a far larger clone, this is likely a read error. The CDR3 DNA reads TGTGCCATCGACAGGGCTCTTAGCAATCAGTCCCAGCATTTT. Amino acids: CAIDRALSNQSQHF. This rearrangement joins TRBV6-5 to TRBJ1-5; 7 bases line up with TRBD1. CDR3 length equals 14 residues. In germline, CDR1 is MNHEY, CDR2 SVGAGI.

This clonotype was seen more than once but under ten times. The gene calls are TRBV20-1 and TRBJ2-4; D is undetermined. CDR1 is DFQATT, CDR2 SNEGSKA, per germline (reference sequence). V lost 1 base to trimming and J lost 1 base, with 8 bases between them. This CDR3 region has 14 residues. The CDR3 spells CSARVPDAKNIQYF. Written as DNA, the CDR3 is TGCAGTGCTAGAGTACCGGATGCCAAAAACATTCAGTACTTC.

The chain is built from TRBV2 and TRBJ1-5; 9 bases line up with TRBD1. The CDR3 sequence is 18 residues long. Trimming took 0 bases from V and 7 from J; bases not matched to a gene: 13. The V gene's germline CDR1 is SNHLY and CDR2 FYNNEI. The chain's CDR3 is CASSEAQSGQGMGQPQHF. CDR3 in DNA: TGTGCCAGCAGTGAAGCGCAGTCGGGACAGGGTATGGGGCAGCCCCAGCATTTT.